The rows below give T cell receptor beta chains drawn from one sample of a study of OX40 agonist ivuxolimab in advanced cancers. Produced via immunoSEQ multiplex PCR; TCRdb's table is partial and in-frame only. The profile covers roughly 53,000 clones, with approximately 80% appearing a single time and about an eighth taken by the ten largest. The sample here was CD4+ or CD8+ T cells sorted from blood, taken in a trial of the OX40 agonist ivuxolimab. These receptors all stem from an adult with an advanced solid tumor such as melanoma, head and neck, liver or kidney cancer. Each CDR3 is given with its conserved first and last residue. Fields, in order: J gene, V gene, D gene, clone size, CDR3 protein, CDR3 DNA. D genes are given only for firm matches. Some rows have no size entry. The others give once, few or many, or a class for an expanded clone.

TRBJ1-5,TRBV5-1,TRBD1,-,CASRTGGINQPQHF,TGCGCCAGCAGGACAGGGGGCATCAATCAGCCCCAGCATTTT
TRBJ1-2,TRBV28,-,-,CASSTAVGQRRYGYTF,TGTGCCAGCAGTACCGCTGTCGGACAGAGGAGATATGGCTACACCTTC
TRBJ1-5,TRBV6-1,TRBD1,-,CASRPGQGDQPQHF,TGTGCCAGCAGGCCCGGACAGGGGGACCAGCCCCAGCATTTT
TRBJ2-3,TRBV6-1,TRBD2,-,CASSAVAGSTDTQYF,TGTGCCAGCAGTGCGGTAGCGGGTAGCACAGATACGCAGTATTTT
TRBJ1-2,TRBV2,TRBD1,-,CASSLKTGWDRENYGYTF,TGTGCCAGCAGTCTTAAAACAGGGTGGGACAGGGAGAACTATGGCTACACCTTC
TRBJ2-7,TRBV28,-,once,CASGDAAYEQYF,TGTGCCAGCGGGGACGCAGCCTACGAGCAGTACTTC
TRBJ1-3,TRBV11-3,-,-,CAQCPFIGGSDGNTIYF,TGTGCCCAGTGCCCCTTTATTGGGGGATCGGATGGAAACACCATATATTTT
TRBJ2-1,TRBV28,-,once,CASRPIYNEQFF,TGTGCCAGCAGGCCCATATACAATGAGCAGTTCTTC
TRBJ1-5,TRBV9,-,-,CASSVSTGSNQPQHF,TGTGCCAGCAGCGTGTCTACGGGAAGCAATCAGCCCCAGCATTTT
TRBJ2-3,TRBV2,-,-,CASRKDSTDTQYF,TGTGCCAGCAGAAAGGACAGCACAGATACGCAGTATTTT
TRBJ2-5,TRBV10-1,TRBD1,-,CASGTGEKTQYF,TGCGCCAGCGGGACAGGGGAAAAGACCCAGTACTTC
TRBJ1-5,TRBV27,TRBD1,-,CASRPTGADQPQHF,TGTGCCAGCAGGCCCACAGGGGCGGATCAGCCCCAGCATTTT
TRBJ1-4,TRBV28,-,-,CASSSGGSEKLFF,TGTGCCAGCAGTTCGGGAGGATCCGAAAAACTGTTTTTT
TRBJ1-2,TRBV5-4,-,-,CASSFGGLGGYTF,TGTGCCAGCAGCTTTGGGGGGCTGGGTGGCTACACCTTC
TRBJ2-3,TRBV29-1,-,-,CSVRTTDTDTQYF,TGCAGCGTGAGGACTACCGACACAGATACGCAGTATTTT
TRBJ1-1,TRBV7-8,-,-,CASSLTTQQGTEAFF,TGTGCCAGCAGCTTAACAACTCAGCAGGGCACTGAAGCTTTCTTT
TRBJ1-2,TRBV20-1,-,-,CTYTGNYGYTF,TGCACGTACACAGGCAACTATGGCTACACCTTC
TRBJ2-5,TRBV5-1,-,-,CASSLGGAWEETQYF,TGCGCCAGCAGCTTGGGAGGGGCTTGGGAAGAGACCCAGTACTTC
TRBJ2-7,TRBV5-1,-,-,CASSPSRGGDEQYF,TGCGCCAGCAGCCCGAGTAGGGGTGGCGACGAGCAGTACTTC
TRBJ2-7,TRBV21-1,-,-,CASSNRDYTYEQYF,TGTGCCAGCAGCAACCGGGACTATACCTACGAGCAGTACTTC
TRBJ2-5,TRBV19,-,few,CASSSSGLRETQYF,TGTGCCAGTAGTTCCTCAGGGTTGAGGGAGACCCAGTACTTC
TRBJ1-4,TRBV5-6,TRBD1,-,CASSPDRGATNEKLFF,TGTGCCAGCAGCCCGGACAGGGGGGCAACTAATGAAAAACTGTTTTTT
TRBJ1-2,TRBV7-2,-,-,CASTSGNYGYTF,TGTGCCAGCACAAGCGGTAACTATGGCTACACCTTC
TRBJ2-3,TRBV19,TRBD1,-,CASRKQGALTDTQYF,TGTGCCAGTAGGAAACAGGGGGCTTTGACAGATACGCAGTATTTT
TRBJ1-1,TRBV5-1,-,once,CASSSQTNTEAFF,TGCGCCAGCAGCTCACAGACCAACACTGAAGCTTTCTTT
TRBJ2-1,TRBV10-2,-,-,CASTGPPRDPNEQFF,TGCGCCAGCACGGGACCGCCCCGAGACCCCAATGAGCAGTTCTTC
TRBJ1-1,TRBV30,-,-,CAWSTRGMNTEAFF,TGTGCCTGGAGTACCAGAGGCATGAACACTGAAGCTTTCTTT
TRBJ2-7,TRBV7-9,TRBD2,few,CASSLGTGLAEPSRGYF,TGTGCCAGCAGCTTAGGGACCGGACTAGCGGAGCCCTCAAGGGGGTACTTC
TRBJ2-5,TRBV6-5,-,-,CASSISWGAVETQYF,TGTGCCAGCAGCATATCGTGGGGGGCGGTGGAGACCCAGTACTTC
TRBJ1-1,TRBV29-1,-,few,CSGLTGEAFF,TGCAGCGGCCTAACAGGGGAAGCTTTCTTT
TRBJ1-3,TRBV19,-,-,CASSIHTDSGNTIYF,TGTGCCAGTAGTATCCACACGGACTCTGGAAACACCATATATTTT
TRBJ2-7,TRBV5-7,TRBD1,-,CASSLEPGGDGYEQYF,TGTGCCAGCAGCTTGGAACCAGGGGGTGATGGCTACGAGCAGTACTTC